This T cell receptor beta chain was retrieved from a study of molecular identifiers for immune sequencing clone quantification. MiXCR, applied by TCRdb to the PCR reads, yields one record per CDR3 protein. The sample carries some 91,000 distinct CDR3 sequences, approximately 24% recorded once. V was pared by 1 base and J by 5 bases, with 1 base of the junction left unmatched. There are 16 residues in the CDR3. From germline, CDR1 is LNHDA and CDR2 SQIVND (reference sequence). This clonotype was seen more than once but under ten times. This clonotype was obtained from a human donor in good health. Some libraries in this study had Jurkat cell RNA spiked in. This rearrangement joins TRBV19 to TRBJ2-1; 14 bases fit TRBD2. The sample consisted of naive CD8+ T cells from blood, with Jurkat cell RNA spiked in. The subset here: FACS-sorted CD8+CD4-CCR7+CD45RA+ naive T cells. CDR3 in DNA: TGTGCCAGTAGTATAGCGGGACTAGCGGGAGACAATGAGCAGTTCTTC. Protein sequence: CASSIAGLAGDNEQFF. Full variable domain (rest looked up from reference TRBV19 and TRBJ2-1): DGGITQSPKYLFRKEGQNVTLSCEQNLNHDAMYWYRQDPGQGLRLIYYSQIVNDFQKGDIAEGYSVSREKKESFPLTVTSAQKNPTAFYLCASSIAGLAGDNEQFFGPGTRLTVL.